This entry is about one TCR beta chain. Its antigen is not known. CD8+ and CD4+ blood T cells underwent TCR beta sequencing. Negative isolation was used for CD8+ and CD4+ T cells and FACS enrichment for TEMRA cells. V shed 3 bases and J shed 14 bases, with 13 bases lying between them. From germline, CDR1 is MNHEY and CDR2 SMNVEV (reference sequence). The length of the CDR3 is 11 residues. The sample comes from a study of CD8 T cells in Susac syndrome. Study conclusions and caveats: It was acknowledged in the study that its TCR sequencing and HLA analysis involved a relatively small number of individuals.

An input of about 0.45 to 1 ug of RNA was subjected to reverse transcription using random hexamers. A multiplex approach, immunoSEQ multiplex PCR, amplified TCR beta CDR3 across 54 Vbeta and 13 Jbeta. Using its own MiXCR run on the immunoSEQ multiplex PCR reads, TCRdb lists one record per CDR3 protein. The data show some 300,000 distinct CDR3 sequences, approximately 89% seen once. Sequenced sample: CD8+ T cells from PBMCs. The clonotype was recovered from a human donor with multiple sclerosis. The chain couples TRBV27 to TRBJ1-1; a possible D gene is TRBD1 (6 bases). The CDR3 DNA is TGTGCCAGCAGTTTGGGCAGGGGACTATTCTTT. Translated, it gives CASSLGRGLFF.